The 20 T cell receptor beta chains reported below all come from one sample, sequenced in a study of T cell changes during pregnancy in multiple sclerosis. Profiling relied on immunoSEQ multiplex PCR, and the TCRdb table lists in-frame clones only, not all of them. The table has 70,000 to 80,000 clones, over 85% seen once. The sample consisted of peripheral blood, taken after pregnancy. The receptor set was obtained from a female donor in good health, enrolled as a control in a pregnancy study.

The V gene is TRBV29-1, the J gene TRBJ2-7, with D possibly matching TRBD2 (6 bases). CDR1 and CDR2 (germline): SQVTM, ANQGSEA. V lost 1 base to trimming and J lost 3 bases, with 10 bases between them. The CDR3 length is 13 residues. CDR3 sequence: CSVEGGENYEQYF. The DNA of the CDR3 is TGCAGCGTTGAAGGGGGGGAGAACTACGAGCAGTACTTC.

The rearrangement uses TRBV5-5 and TRBJ1-5; TRBD1 matches 11 bases. V was pared by 2 bases and J by 5 bases, with 6 bases of the junction left unmatched. The length of the CDR3 is 16 residues. Per germline, CDR1 SGHKS and CDR2 YYEKEE (reference sequence). The CDR3 DNA reads TGTGCCAGCAGCTTCTACCCGGGACAGGGGGATCAGCCCCAGCATTTT. Amino acid sequence: CASSFYPGQGDQPQHF.

The chain recombines TRBV30 with TRBJ2-5, with a tentative D call TRBD2 (5 bases). The CDR3 is made up of 16 amino acids. The germline V gene encodes CDR1 GTSNPN and CDR2 SVGIG (reference sequence). V was shortened by 4 bases and J by 3 bases, with 21 bases between the two germline ends. The CDR3 DNA reads TGTGCCTGGAAATCCCGAGCGAGCGGTCTCAAAGAGACCCAGTACTTC. This encodes CAWKSRASGLKETQYF.

This chain links TRBV4-2 with TRBJ2-3, with 15 bases fitting TRBD2. The V gene end was trimmed by 4 bases and the J gene end by 2 bases; junction bases not matched to a gene: 4. Per the germline V gene, CDR1 is LGHNA and CDR2 is YNFKEQ. This CDR3 spans 17 amino acids. The CDR3 reads CASSRGLAGGSTDTQYF. For the CDR3, the DNA is TGTGCCAGCAGCCGGGGACTAGCGGGGGGCTCCACAGATACGCAGTATTTT.

The chain uses TRBV23-1 and TRBJ2-7; D gene uncertain. TRBV23-1 is recorded as an ORF, its role being uncertain. The CDR3 sequence is 12 residues long. V was clipped by 0 bases and J by 6 bases, with 6 bases between them. Here the CDR3 reads CASSQSSVEQYF. The CDR3 nucleotides are TGCGCCAGCAGTCAATCGAGCGTCGAGCAGTACTTC.

This clone is a singleton in its sample. V is TRBV5-5 and J is TRBJ1-1, with D hard to call. Trimming shortened V by 1 base and J by 5 bases, and 9 bases separated the two germline ends. The CDR3 consists of 13 residues. Per germline, CDR1 SGHKS and CDR2 YYEKEE (reference sequence). The CDR3 loop reads CASSLSPETEAFF. The CDR3 nucleotides are TGTGCCAGCAGCTTGAGCCCGGAGACTGAAGCTTTCTTT.

CDR3 sequence (DNA): TGCAGCTCTAGGAGCGGGACCAACAATGAGCAGTTCTTC. It encodes CSSRSGTNNEQFF. V and J are TRBV29-1 and TRBJ2-1; the match to TRBD2 covers 7 bases. CDR1 SQVTM and CDR2 ANQGSEA come from the germline V gene. After removal of 8 bases from V and 5 bases from J, the junction contained 9 bases not matched to a gene. The CDR3 contains 13 residues.

V gene TRBV4-1 combines with J gene TRBJ2-5, with D hard to call. This CDR3 has 15 amino acids. Germline V gene lookup returns CDR1 MGHRA and CDR2 YSYEKL. V dropped 0 bases and J dropped 5 bases, with 13 bases sitting between them. CDR3 nucleotide sequence: TGCGCCAGCAGCCAAGATCACAGAAGTGTGGAGACCCAGTACTTC. Translation gives CASSQDHRSVETQYF.

The chain employs TRBV27 and TRBJ2-5, with TRBD2 identical over 9 bases. V was pared by 5 bases and J by 3 bases, with 7 bases of the junction left unmatched. Germline loops: CDR1 MNHEY, CDR2 SMNVEV (reference sequence). The CDR3 runs 15 residues. This CDR3 is CASSEWTSAKETQYF. Here the CDR3 DNA reads TGTGCCAGCAGTGAGTGGACTAGCGCGAAAGAGACCCAGTACTTC.

The genes are TRBV28 and TRBJ2-1; D remains unclear. This CDR3 has 13 amino acids. Germline-derived CDR1 and CDR2 are MDHEN and SYDVKM. With 8 bases removed from V and 0 bases from J, the gap between germline ends came to 8 bases. CDR3 sequence: CASATSSYNEQFF. In DNA form, the CDR3 reads TGTGCCAGCGCCACGAGCTCCTACAATGAGCAGTTCTTC. The full variable domain, with the rest looked up from reference TRBV28 and TRBJ2-1, is DVKVTQSSRYLVKRTGEKVFLECVQDMDHENMFWYRQDPGLGLRLIYFSYDVKMKEKGDIPEGYSVSREKKERFSLILESASTNQTSMYLCASATSSYNEQFFGPGTRLTVL.

The CDR3 bases are TGTGCCAGCAGCCTTAGCGGCGGGGAGCTGTTTTTT. Translating gives CASSLSGGELFF. The chain employs TRBV7-2 and TRBJ2-2, with D perhaps TRBD2 (6 bases). CDR1 and CDR2 from the germline V gene are SGHTA and FQGNSA. The CDR3 runs to 12 residues. Trimming took off 5 bases at V and 7 bases at J, with 8 bases between the two ends.

CDR3 residues: CASRSGWDQPQHF. In DNA, the CDR3 is TGCGCCAGCAGATCGGGGTGGGATCAGCCCCAGCATTTT. The gene calls are TRBV5-1 and TRBJ1-5; D is ambiguous. CDR1 SGHRS and CDR2 YFSETQ come from the germline V gene. The CDR3 is 13 residues long. Trimming pared 5 bases from V and 5 bases from J, leaving 11 bases between.

The V gene is TRBV19, the J gene TRBJ2-2, with D uncertain. CDR1 and CDR2 from the germline V gene are LNHDA and SQIVND (reference sequence). The CDR3 runs 13 residues. V was clipped by 5 bases and J by 3 bases, with 7 bases between them. The DNA of the CDR3 is TGTGCCAGTAGTCCCACGGACACCGGGGAGCTGTTTTTT. Translating it yields CASSPTDTGELFF.

This chain uses TRBV21-1 with TRBJ2-3; TRBD2 is the table's D call and was not checked against the DNA. TRBV21-1 is flagged as a pseudogene. CDR3 length equals 14 residues. CDR3 sequence (DNA): TGTGCCAGCATTATAGCGGGAGTCACAGATACGCAGTATTTT. The encoded protein is CASIIAGVTDTQYF.

This chain connects TRBV29-1 to TRBJ2-5; TRBD2 agrees at 9 bases. V lost 5 bases, J lost 1 base, and 5 bases stayed unmatched. CDR3 size: 14 residues. Germline V gene data show CDR1 as SQVTM and CDR2 as ANQGSEA. Written as DNA, the CDR3 is TGCAGCGTTAGGCAGCGGGAGGTCCAAGAGACCCAGTACTTC. Amino acid sequence: CSVRQREVQETQYF.

This rearrangement joins TRBV19 to TRBJ2-7, with 9 bases aligning to TRBD2. Losses at the gene ends were 1 base for V and 3 bases for J; bases not matched to a gene: 13. The CDR3 covers 18 residues. Germline CDR1 reads LNHDA; CDR2 reads SQIVND (reference sequence). The CDR3 sequence: CASSIAGRDSSGNYEQYF. CDR3 nucleotide sequence: TGTGCCAGTAGTATAGCGGGGAGGGATTCTAGCGGGAACTACGAGCAGTACTTC.

The chain recombines TRBV18 with TRBJ2-5; 8 positions match TRBD2. The CDR3 consists of 15 residues. CDR1 is KGHSH, CDR2 LQKENI, per germline. V dropped 5 bases and J dropped 0; count of bases not matched to a gene: 5. This chain's CDR3 is CASSGRAGDQETQYF. The CDR3 nucleotides are TGTGCCAGCTCAGGGCGAGCGGGAGACCAAGAGACCCAGTACTTC.

The rearrangement uses TRBV11-3 and TRBJ2-1; 7 nucleotides align to TRBD2. Germline values: CDR1 SGHNT, CDR2 YENEEA. V dropped 3 bases and J dropped 2; count of bases not matched to a gene: 7. The CDR3 runs to 16 residues. CDR3 sequence: CASSLASGGPYNEQFF. CDR3 bases: TGTGCCAGCAGCTTGGCTTCGGGAGGTCCCTACAATGAGCAGTTCTTC.

The CDR3 coding sequence is TGCAGCGGGCGAGGGGGGGTTACCGGGGAGCTGTTTTTT. This gives the protein CSGRGGVTGELFF. The chain is built from TRBV29-1 and TRBJ2-2; possibly TRBD2 for D (7 bases). V lost 7 bases, J lost 5 bases, and 14 bases lay in between. The CDR3 has 13 residues. CDR1 is SQVTM and CDR2 is ANQGSEA in the germline V gene.

Turning to this clone: Other DNA sequences of this sample code for an identical CDR3. The genes are TRBV7-9 and TRBJ2-1; weak D call: TRBD2 (5 bases). The V end was cut by 0 bases, the J end by 7 bases, with 7 bases between. The CDR3 consists of 13 residues. The germline gives CDR1 SEHNR, CDR2 FQNEAQ (reference sequence). The DNA for the CDR3 is TGTGCCAGCAGCTTAGCGGGAGCGAATGAGCAGTTCTTC. It encodes CASSLAGANEQFF.